These 18 T cell receptor beta chains originate from one sample sequenced in a study of blood T cell repertoires in COVID-19. Only in-frame clones appear in the TCRdb table, and some are missing; sequencing was by immunoSEQ multiplex PCR. The sample contains about 22,000 clones, roughly 88% of which appear only once. Sequencing input: peripheral blood. These receptors all stem from a man older than 75 with active or convalescent COVID-19.

This rearrangement joins TRBV5-1 to TRBJ2-7, with D hard to call. The CDR3 extends over 13 amino acids. Germline V gene data show CDR1 as SGHRS and CDR2 as YFSETQ. Trimming removed 1 base at V and 0 bases at J, with 5 bases between. CDR3 sequence (DNA): TGCGCCAGCAGCTTGTTGGCCTCCTACGAGCAGTACTTC. As protein: CASSLLASYEQYF.

The chain is built from TRBV3-1 (or the pseudogene TRBV3-2) and TRBJ2-1; 10 bases line up with TRBD2. Germline values: CDR1 LGHDT, CDR2 YNNKEL (reference sequence). With 5 bases clipped from V and 4 bases from J, the junction kept 5 bases outside the gene matches. CDR3 length: 15 amino acids. CDR3 region: CASSSGTSAYNEQFF. The CDR3, as DNA: TGTGCCAGCAGCTCTGGGACTAGCGCGTACAATGAGCAGTTCTTC.

The CDR3 DNA follows: TGTGCCAGCAGTTACAGCTTTGCGAGGGCCTCCCATGGCTACACCTTC. The encoded protein is CASSYSFARASHGYTF. The chain has TRBV6-5 and TRBJ1-2; D is uncertain. Germline-derived CDR1 and CDR2 are MNHEY and SVGAGI. The CDR3 covers 16 residues. The germline V and J ends were trimmed by 2 bases and 6 bases, with 19 bases remaining between them.

The CDR3 protein is CASSLGEGPQPQHF. As DNA, the CDR3 is TGTGCCAGCAGCTTAGGTGAGGGCCCCCAGCCCCAGCATTTT. The chain carries TRBV7-9 and TRBJ1-5, with D unresolved. The germline V gene encodes CDR1 SEHNR and CDR2 FQNEAQ (reference sequence). V lost 1 base, J lost 7 bases, and 11 bases lay in between. This CDR3 region has 14 residues. Full variable domain (missing parts from reference TRBV7-9 and TRBJ1-5): DTGVSQNPRHKITKRGQNVTFRCDPISEHNRLYWYRQTLGQGPEFLTYFQNEAQLEKSRLLSDRFSAERPKGSFSTLEIQRTEQGDSAMYLCASSLGEGPQPQHFGDGTRLSIL.

The V call is TRBV30, the J call TRBJ1-1, with 7 bases that match TRBD1. The CDR3 has 13 amino acids. Germline assignment: CDR1 GTSNPN and CDR2 SVGIG (reference sequence). V was pared by 0 bases and J by 11 bases, with 9 bases of the junction left unmatched. The CDR3 DNA reads TGTGCCTGGAGTGTACACAGGGGCTTTAACGCTTTCTTT. This encodes CAWSVHRGFNAFF.

The V and J genes are TRBV4-1 and TRBJ2-7; 8 bases are a match to TRBD2. Germline V gene lookup returns CDR1 MGHRA and CDR2 YSYEKL. V gave up 4 bases and J gave up 3 bases; unmatched junction bases: 8. The CDR3 is 15 amino acids. CDR3 in amino acids: CASSRETAGGYEQYF. For the CDR3, the DNA is TGCGCCAGCAGCCGGGAGACGGCGGGGGGCTACGAGCAGTACTTC.

This clone has only one observation. CDR3 coding DNA: TGCGCCAGCAGTGAAAACTTAGCGGGAGAAGAGCAGTACTTC. This gives the protein CASSENLAGEEQYF. The rearrangement links TRBV10-1 to TRBJ2-7, with 9 bases fitting TRBD2. With 3 bases clipped from V and 7 bases from J, the junction kept 7 bases outside the gene matches. Germline lookup yields CDR1 WNHNN and CDR2 SYGVQD (reference sequence). The CDR3 totals 14 residues.

The V and J genes are TRBV4-2 and TRBJ2-1; D ambiguous. Germline lookup yields CDR1 LGHNA and CDR2 YNFKEQ. This CDR3 has 16 residues. Trimming took off 4 bases at V and 3 bases at J, with 16 bases between the two ends. CDR3 in DNA: TGTGCCAGCAGCCCTTCCGAACGAGCCTACTACAATGAGCAGTTCTTC. Its protein product is CASSPSERAYYNEQFF.

The chain carries TRBV6-2 or TRBV6-3 and TRBJ2-5, with 8 nucleotides matching TRBD2. CDR1 is MNHEY and CDR2 is SVGEGT in the germline V gene. The CDR3 totals 15 residues. V was clipped by 1 base and J by 2 bases; unmatched bases: 3. The CDR3 protein is CASSYFGGGQETQYF. The CDR3, as DNA: TGTGCCAGCAGTTACTTCGGCGGGGGGCAAGAGACCCAGTACTTC.

The chain employs TRBV11-2 and TRBJ2-3; 7 bases map to TRBD2. Germline V lookup: CDR1 SGHAT, CDR2 FQNNGV. The junction had 1 base not matched to a gene; V was cut back by 1 base and J by 3 bases. The CDR3 contains 14 residues. The CDR3 nucleotides are TGTGCCAGCAGCTTAGGGCGGGAGACAGATACGCAGTATTTT. This sequence encodes CASSLGRETDTQYF. Full variable domain (outside the CDR3, taken from reference TRBV11-2 and TRBJ2-3): EAGVAQSPRYKIIEKRQSVAFWCNPISGHATLYWYQQILGQGPKLLIQFQNNGVVDDSQLPKDRFSAERLKGVDSTLKIQPAKLEDSAVYLCASSLGRETDTQYFGPGTRLTVL.

The V gene is TRBV7-2, the J gene TRBJ2-2, with 8 bases matching TRBD1. V dropped 4 bases and J dropped 2; count of bases not matched to a gene: 6. The germline gives CDR1 SGHTA, CDR2 FQGNSA. The CDR3 length is 16 residues. The CDR3: CASSSGTGRNTGELFF. The CDR3 DNA follows: TGTGCCAGCAGCTCCGGGACAGGAAGAAACACCGGGGAGCTGTTTTTT.

CDR3 in DNA: TGTGCCATCAGTGACGACAGCAAGGGGACTGAAGCTTTCTTT. Encoded protein: CAISDDSKGTEAFF. The gene calls are TRBV10-3 and TRBJ1-1; possibly TRBD1 for D (5 bases). The CDR3 spans 14 residues. Germline V gives CDR1 ENHRY, CDR2 SYGVKD. The V gene lost 3 bases and the J gene lost 5 bases, with 13 bases spanning the gap.

This sequence joins TRBV4-1 and TRBJ1-1; D call uncertain. There are 14 residues in the CDR3. With 1 base removed from V and 1 base from J, the gap between germline ends came to 7 bases. The germline V gene has CDR1 MGHRA and CDR2 YSYEKL. The CDR3 loop reads CASSQAVPNTEAFF. DNA for the CDR3: TGCGCCAGCAGCCAAGCGGTTCCGAACACTGAAGCTTTCTTT.

V gene TRBV2 combines with J gene TRBJ2-3; D is perhaps TRBD2 (5 bases). V shed 0 bases and J shed 8 bases, with 18 bases lying between them. There are 16 residues in the CDR3. The V gene's germline CDR1 is SNHLY and CDR2 FYNNEI. DNA of the CDR3: TGTGCCAGCAGTGAAGCGCGGGCCTCCACCGTGGGTACGCAGTATTTT. Translation gives CASSEARASTVGTQYF.

The rearrangement links TRBV19 to TRBJ2-6; TRBD1 matches 7 bases. This CDR3 is 15 amino acids long. The V and J ends lost 4 bases and 2 bases, in that order; junction bases with no gene match: 2. CDR1 is LNHDA, CDR2 SQIVND, per germline (reference sequence). The CDR3 is CASSNDRAGANVLTF. CDR3 coding DNA: TGTGCCAGTAGTAATGACAGGGCTGGGGCCAACGTCCTGACTTTC.

The V gene is TRBV6-5, the J gene TRBJ2-1; the match to TRBD2 covers 9 bases. This CDR3 has 14 residues. CDR1 MNHEY and CDR2 SVGAGI come from the germline V gene. V was clipped by 8 bases and J by 4 bases; unmatched bases: 6. CDR3 region: CASGRTSVYNEQFF. For the CDR3, the DNA is TGTGCCAGCGGCCGGACTAGCGTTTACAATGAGCAGTTCTTC.

The V call is TRBV6-2 or TRBV6-3, the J call TRBJ1-5; TRBD1 is a possible D gene (6 bases). The CDR3 is made up of 15 amino acids. Germline V gene sequence: CDR1 MNHEY, CDR2 SVGEGT. Trimming took 0 bases from V and 2 from J, leaving 8 bases between them. In DNA, the CDR3 is TGTGCCAGCAGTTACTCTTCAGGGGGCAATCAGCCCCAGCATTTT. Translating gives CASSYSSGGNQPQHF.

The chain has TRBV4-1 and TRBJ2-5; D is possibly TRBD2 (6 bases). Germline assignment: CDR1 MGHRA and CDR2 YSYEKL. Trimming cost V 0 bases and J 4 bases, with 15 bases left between them. This CDR3 has 16 residues. The CDR3 loop is CASSQERGGEGETQYF. The CDR3 DNA follows: TGCGCCAGCAGCCAAGAAAGGGGCGGGGAAGGAGAGACCCAGTACTTC.